Reported below is one TCR beta chain. The target antigen is unknown. CDR3 size: 16 residues. Germline V gives CDR1 WSHSY, CDR2 SAAADI. V was shortened by 10 bases and J by 9 bases, with 25 bases between the two germline ends. This entry belongs to a study of cytomegalovirus exposure and HLA in healthy donors. The PCR made use of 60 Vbeta and 13 Jbeta primers. Here immunoSEQ multiplex PCR was the method, and the copy in TCRdb shows in-frame clones only, minus some. The sample consists of about 160,000 clones, roughly 81% of them appearing once. Study-wide points: Some V segments (TRBV6-2 and TRBV6-3 among them) were excluded as indistinguishable. Presence/absence analyses assumed roughly uniform sequencing depth across donors. As a later analysis revealed, the rate of TCR association differed by HLA locus, with DRB1 most and HLA-C fewest.

The J gene is TRBJ1-6, the V gene TRBV10-2, with a tentative D call TRBD1 (6 bases). Sequenced sample: PBMCs. The source of this sequence is a woman in her forties or fifties in good health and CMV-seronegative. The CDR3 is CATTENRVGTGSPLHF. DNA for the CDR3: TGCGCCACCACCGAGAACAGGGTAGGGACGGGTTCACCCCTCCACTTT.